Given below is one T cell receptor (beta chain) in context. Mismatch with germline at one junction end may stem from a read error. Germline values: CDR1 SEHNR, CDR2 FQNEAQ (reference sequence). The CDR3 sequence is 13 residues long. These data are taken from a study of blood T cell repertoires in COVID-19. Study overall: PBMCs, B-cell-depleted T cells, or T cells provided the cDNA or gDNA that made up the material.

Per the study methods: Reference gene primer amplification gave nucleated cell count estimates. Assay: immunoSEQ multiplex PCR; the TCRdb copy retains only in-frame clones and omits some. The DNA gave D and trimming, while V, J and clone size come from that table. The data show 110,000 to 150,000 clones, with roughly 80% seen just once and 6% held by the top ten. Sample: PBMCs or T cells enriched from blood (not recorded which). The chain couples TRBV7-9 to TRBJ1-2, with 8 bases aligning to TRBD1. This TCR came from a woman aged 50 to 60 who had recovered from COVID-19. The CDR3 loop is CASGLGQAAGYTF. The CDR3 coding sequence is TGTGCCAGCGGCTTGGGACAGGCGGCTGGCTACACCTTC.